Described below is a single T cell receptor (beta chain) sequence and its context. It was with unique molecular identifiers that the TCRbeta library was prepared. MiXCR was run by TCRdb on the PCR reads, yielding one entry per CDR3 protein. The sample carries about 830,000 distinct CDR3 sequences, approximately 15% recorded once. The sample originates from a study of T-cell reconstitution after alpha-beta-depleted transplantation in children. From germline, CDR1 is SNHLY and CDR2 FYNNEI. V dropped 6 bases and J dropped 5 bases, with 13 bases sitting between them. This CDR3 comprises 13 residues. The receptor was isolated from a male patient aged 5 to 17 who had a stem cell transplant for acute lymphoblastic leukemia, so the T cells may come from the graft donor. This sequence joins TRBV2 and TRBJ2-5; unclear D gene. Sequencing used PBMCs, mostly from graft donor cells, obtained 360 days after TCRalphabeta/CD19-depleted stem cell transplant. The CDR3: CASRVRLLETQYF. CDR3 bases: TGTGCCAGCAGAGTAAGATTGCTGGAGACCCAGTACTTC.